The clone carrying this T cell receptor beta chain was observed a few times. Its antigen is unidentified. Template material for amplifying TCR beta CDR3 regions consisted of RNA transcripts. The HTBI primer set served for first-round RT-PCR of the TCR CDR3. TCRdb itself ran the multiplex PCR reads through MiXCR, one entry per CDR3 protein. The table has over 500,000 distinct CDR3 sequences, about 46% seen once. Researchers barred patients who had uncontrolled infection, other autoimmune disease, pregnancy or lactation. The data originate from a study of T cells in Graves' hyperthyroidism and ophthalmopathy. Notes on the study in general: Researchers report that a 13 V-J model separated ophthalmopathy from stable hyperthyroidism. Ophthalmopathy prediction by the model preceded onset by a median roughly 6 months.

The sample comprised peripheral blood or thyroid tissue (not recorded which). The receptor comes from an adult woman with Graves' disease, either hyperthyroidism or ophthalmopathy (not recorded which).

The DNA of the CDR3 is TGTGCCAGCAGCTCAGGGCGGGGAGACTATGGCTACACCTTC. Its protein is CASSSGRGDYGYTF. The chain employs TRBV11-2 and TRBJ1-2; D possibly corresponds to TRBD1 (5 bases). The V and J ends lost 4 bases and 3 bases respectively, with 12 bases between them. CDR3 length: 14 residues. The germline V gene has CDR1 SGHAT and CDR2 FQNNGV. Drawing the rest from reference TRBV11-2 and TRBJ1-2, the complete variable domain is EAGVAQSPRYKIIEKRQSVAFWCNPISGHATLYWYQQILGQGPKLLIQFQNNGVVDDSQLPKDRFSAERLKGVDSTLKIQPAKLEDSAVYLCASSSGRGDYGYTFGSGTRLTVV.